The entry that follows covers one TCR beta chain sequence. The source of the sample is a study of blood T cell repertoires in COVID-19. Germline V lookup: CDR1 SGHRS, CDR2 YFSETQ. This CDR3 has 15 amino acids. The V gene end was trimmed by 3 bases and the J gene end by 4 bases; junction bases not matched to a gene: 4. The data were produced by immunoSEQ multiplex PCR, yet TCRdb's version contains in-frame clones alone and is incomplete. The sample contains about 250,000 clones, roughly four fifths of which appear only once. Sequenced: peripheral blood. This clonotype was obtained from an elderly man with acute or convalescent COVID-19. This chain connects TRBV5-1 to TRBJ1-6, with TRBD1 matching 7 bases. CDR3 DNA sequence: TGCGCCAGCAGCTCTGCGGGACAGTATAATTCACCCCTCCACTTT. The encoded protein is CASSSAGQYNSPLHF. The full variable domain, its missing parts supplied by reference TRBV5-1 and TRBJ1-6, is KAGVTQTPRYLIKTRGQQVTLSCSPISGHRSVSWYQQTPGQGLQFLFEYFSETQRNKGNFPGRFSGRQFSNSRSEMNVSTLELGDSALYLCASSSAGQYNSPLHFGNGTRLTVT.